This entry features one T cell receptor beta chain sequence. In its sample, this clonotype was seen many times. What this receptor recognizes is not known. The input lacks base qualities; no much larger clone sits a single base away. V is pared back by 5 bases and J by 5 bases, with 15 bases lying between the germline termini. From the cysteine through the phenylalanine, the CDR3 covers 14 amino acids. Only CDR3 DNA remains: 42 bases, in frame from the first base. Taken from the germline V gene, the CDR1 and CDR2 loops are MDHEN and SYDVKM. cDNA synthesis used template-switch 5'RACE with a primer carrying a 10-nucleotide random unique molecular identifier tagging each TCR transcript. Each sequencing run produced over 190 million TCR-beta sequences covering 15-18 subjects. Total RNA was extracted with the RNeasy kit. TCR-beta VDJ regions were amplified with primers for the TCR constant region and the 5'RACE anchor, using the KAPA Real-time Library Amplification kit. A first PCR added sample indexes and Illumina adaptors, and a second PCR then raised library yield. After Ampure bead purification, the TCR product of roughly 650 bp was size-selected on a 2% E-gel SizeSelection system. Before pooling, library quality was assessed on a Bioanalyzer, concentration was determined with Qubit, and library quantification was performed with the Kapa Library Quantification kit. Paired-end 2 x 150 bp sequencing of the libraries was performed on an Illumina HiSeq 2500. To increase sequence diversity, about 25-30% phiX was spiked into each library pool. Regarding the original processing steps: Quality-filtered reads were processed with the UMI-based MiGEC pipeline, which removed over 85% of raw TCR sequences during error correction. IMGT germline references were used for aligning VDJ genes, and each clonotype was defined as a unique CDR3 amino acid sequence together with its V-J genes. Clonal expansion, Shannon diversity and CDR3 relatedness were evaluated with VDJtools (CalcPairwiseDistances, ClusterSamples), while phylogenetic trees were built in CLCbio workbench. A clone was classed as expanded if it had 8 or more unique UMIs, a cutoff based on coefficient-of-variation modelling across technical triplicates. TCRdb took the public reads, trimmed them with fastp at Q25, ran MiXCR for clone calling and kept in-frame beta chains. Records with the same CDR3 protein are collapsed into one entry carrying the most frequent genes and DNA. Clone size and V and J calls follow TCRdb, not the original study. The sample profile shows around 80,000 distinct CDR3 sequences; 10% of them were found once. The ten biggest clones cover roughly 1.8% of the sample.

This sample is part of a study of neurological immune-mediated disorders (dated by TCRdb to between 2017 and 2020). For context, the study as a whole: Using UMI-based sequencing, the study compared peripheral blood TCR-beta repertoires from patients with HTLV-I-associated myelopathy (HAM/TSP), patients with multiple sclerosis, and healthy controls. Alongside PBMC samples, the set of 106 TCR-beta libraries contained longitudinal samples, technical triplicates, and paired CD4+ and CD8+ T-cell subsets that had been sorted. The cohort included about 70 subjects: some 15 with HAM/TSP, around 34 with multiple sclerosis, and around 20 healthy controls. The full study reports these points: TCR clonal expansion was highest in HAM/TSP patients and lowest in MS patients, with MS patients falling below even healthy controls. No identical CDR3 amino acid sequences were found to be shared among expanded clones across subjects, suggesting that TCR-beta repertoires were private in all groups.

The healthy controls were volunteers from blood banks in Maryland, USA. Unsorted PBMC libraries were generated from 2 million PBMCs stored in RNAlater at -80 °C until RNA extraction. Peripheral blood was subjected to Ficoll-Hypaque density gradient centrifugation to isolate PBMCs, which were then cryopreserved in liquid nitrogen. The receptor's source is a man between 35 and 55 years old in good health. Sequencing was carried out using PBMCs. This receptor chain uses TRBV28 and TRBJ1-1, and TRBD1 may be the D gene, going by 5 matching bases. CDR3 protein: CASSGSLGGTEAFF. In nucleotides, the sequence is TGTGCCAGCAGTGGGTCCCTCGGGGGGACTGAAGCTTTCTTT.